These T cell receptor beta chains were read from a single sample in a study of glioma-infiltrating T cells after dendritic cell vaccination. Data came from immunoSEQ multiplex PCR; TCRdb stores just in-frame clones and leaves some out. The sample carries 55,000 to 75,000 clones, approximately 83% recorded once. Specimen: blood, collected after dendritic cell vaccination. These receptors originate from a human donor with glioblastoma. The CDR3 runs from the conserved cysteine through the conserved F or W. The D gene is left open where the match is weak. Not all rows give a size; the values are once, few, many and, for expanded clones, a class.

j_call v_call clone_size d_call cdr3_nt cdr3_aa
TRBJ1-5 TRBV30 - - TGTGCCTGGAGTCCAGGGTCGGGTCAGCCCCAGCATTTT CAWSPGSGQPQHF
TRBJ1-4 TRBV9 - - TGTGCCAGCAACCGGCCAGGGGAAAAACTGTTTTTT CASNRPGEKLFF
TRBJ2-7 TRBV10-3 few - TGTGCCATCTCGGTTTTACGGGCAGGGGAAGCCGAGCAGTACTTC CAISVLRAGEAEQYF
TRBJ2-7 TRBV9 - TRBD2 TGTGCCAGCAGCAAAGCGGGGGGCCTAGGAGACGAGCAGTACTTC CASSKAGGLGDEQYF
TRBJ1-2 TRBV18 - - TGTGCCAGCTCACCAAGCCTCCCAATAGTATCCAGAGGGATGAACGCCTATGGCTACACCTTC CASSPSLPIVSRGMNAYGYTF
TRBJ2-1 TRBV7-9 few - TGTGCCAGCAGCGGGGCCGGTCAGTTCTTC CASSGAGQFF
TRBJ2-7 TRBV29-1 - TRBD1 TGCAGCGCCCGGGACAGGGGCGAGCAGTACTTC CSARDRGEQYF
TRBJ2-1 TRBV7-2 - TRBD2 TGTGCCAGCAGCCTAGGACTAGCCACCTACAATGAGCAGTTCTTC CASSLGLATYNEQFF
TRBJ1-1 TRBV11-3 - - TGTGCCAGCAGCTTAGGAGGAGGGACGAACACTGAAGCTTTCTTT CASSLGGGTNTEAFF
TRBJ1-1 TRBV23-1 - TRBD1 TGCGCCAGCAGTCATCCAGGGGGCGGAGGCACTGAAGCTTTCTTT CASSHPGGGGTEAFF
TRBJ2-1 TRBV7-3 - - TGTGCCAGCAGCTTACTAGCCGGGGCCTACAATGAGCAGTTCTTC CASSLLAGAYNEQFF
TRBJ1-6 TRBV7-9 - - TGTGCCAGCAGCTTAGGTCCGGTCACCCTCCACTTT CASSLGPVTLHF
TRBJ1-2 TRBV4-1 many - TGCGCCAGCAGCCAAGGGCTTTCGGGAGGGGTGCGTGGCTACACCTTC CASSQGLSGGVRGYTF
TRBJ2-3 TRBV6-4 few TRBD2 TGTGCCAGCAGTGACTCCGCGGGGGGGGAGTCAGATACGCAGTATTTT CASSDSAGGESDTQYF
TRBJ1-1 TRBV18 - TRBD1 TGTGCCAGCTCACCCTCGACAGGGCAGAACACTGAAGCTTTCTTT CASSPSTGQNTEAFF
TRBJ2-1 TRBV7-2 - - TGTGCCAGCAGCCGGGACACCGACTACAATGAGCAGTTCTTC CASSRDTDYNEQFF
TRBJ2-5 TRBV6-5 - - TGTGCCAGCAGTTACTCGGCCCTGGCGGGAGAGACCCAGTACTTC CASSYSALAGETQYF
TRBJ1-1 TRBV5-4 - - TGTGCCAGCAGCTCCGGACCGCTGCCGGGGGCTGAAGCTTTCTTT CASSSGPLPGAEAFF
TRBJ2-7 TRBV7-6 - TRBD1 TGTGCCAGCAGCCCACGACAGGGTGAGAGCTCCTACGAGCAGTACTTC CASSPRQGESSYEQYF
TRBJ2-7 TRBV7-2 - - TGTGCCAGCAGAGCTCAGGACTACGAGCAGTACTTC CASRAQDYEQYF
TRBJ2-3 TRBV5-6 - - TGTGCCAGCAGCTTGGCCCGGGAGAGTACTAGCACAGATACGCAGTATTTT CASSLARESTSTDTQYF
TRBJ1-2 TRBV4-3 - TRBD1 TGCGCCAGCAGCCCCGACAGGGAAATCTATGGCTACACCTTC CASSPDREIYGYTF
TRBJ1-5 TRBV19 - - TGTGCCAGTAGTTATACAGGGTATCAGCCCCAGCATTTT CASSYTGYQPQHF
TRBJ1-2 TRBV5-4 - TRBD1 TGTGCCAGCAGCTTCTCCCTGGACAGGGGGCTTCGGTATGGCTACACCTTC CASSFSLDRGLRYGYTF
TRBJ1-2 TRBV18 - - TGTGCCAGCTCACCGCAGCGGGACACACCGAACTATGGCTACACCTTC CASSPQRDTPNYGYTF
TRBJ2-7 TRBV7-6 - TRBD2 TGTGCCAGCAGCTTATCATATAGGGGCGGGGGACGTTATGCCTACGAGCAGTACTTC CASSLSYRGGGRYAYEQYF